The 23 T cell receptor beta chains given below trace back to one sample, sequenced in a study of blood T cells in healthy people across ages. Then a second PCR, running about 7 to 11 cycles, was carried out with a sample-barcoded 5' primer and a J-beta primer mix. TCRdb independently ran MiXCR on the 5' RACE reads; one entry per CDR3 protein. Of about 640,000 distinct CDR3 sequences in the sample, about 30% were seen once. The specimen sequenced was blood. These receptors originate from a woman of 80 years or more in good health.

This clonotype came up many times. The chain couples TRBV20-1 to TRBJ2-5; D uncertain. Germline V gives CDR1 DFQATT, CDR2 SNEGSKA (reference sequence). The CDR3 runs to 12 residues. Trimming shortened V by 0 bases and J by 5 bases, and 7 bases separated the two germline ends. DNA for the CDR3: TGCAGTGCTAGAGATGGAAGGGAGACCCAGTACTTC. Its protein product is CSARDGRETQYF.

Points on this clonotype: A read error may explain this, as a much larger clone is one base away. The chain employs TRBV9 and TRBJ2-7, with 10 bases fitting TRBD1. Germline V gene sequence: CDR1 SGDLS, CDR2 YYNGEE. This CDR3 contains 15 residues. V was pared by 3 bases and J by 7 bases, with 10 bases of the junction left unmatched. CDR3 nucleotide sequence: TGTGCCAGCAGCGAGGGACAGGGGTCCTACAATGAGCAGTACTTC. It is translated as CASSEGQGSYNEQYF. The full variable domain, its missing parts supplied by reference TRBV9 and TRBJ2-7, is DSGVTQTPKHLITATGQRVTLRCSPRSGDLSVYWYQQSLDQGLQFLIQYYNGEERAKGNILERFSAQQFPDLHSELNLSSLELGDSALYFCASSEGQGSYNEQYFGPGTRLTVT.

This clonotype was seen only once. This may be a read error, as it is one base from a much larger clone. This chain joins TRBV4-3 and TRBJ2-5; 10 positions agree with TRBD1. The germline gives CDR1 LGHNA, CDR2 YSLEER. The CDR3 contains 16 residues. CDR3 residues: CAGSQRSGTGVETQYF. The CDR3 coding sequence is TGCGCCGGCAGCCAAAGGTCCGGGACAGGGGTAGAGACCCAGTACTTC.

This clonotype appeared a few times. CDR3 loop: CASSQTLWGQGGTDTQYF. The DNA for the CDR3 is TGCGCCAGCAGCCAAACCCTTTGGGGACAGGGGGGAACAGATACGCAGTATTTT. This chain links TRBV4-3 with TRBJ2-3, with TRBD1 matching over 11 bases. There are 18 residues in the CDR3. In germline, CDR1 is LGHNA, CDR2 YSLEER. The ends lost 2 bases at V and 3 bases at J; junction bases unmatched: 10.

This clonotype was seen a few times. J is TRBJ1-2 and V is TRBV2; a weak D match, TRBD1 (5 bases). CDR1 SNHLY and CDR2 FYNNEI come from the germline V gene. V was shortened by 8 bases and J by 3 bases, with 13 bases between the two germline ends. The CDR3 totals 13 residues. The CDR3 here is CASRPGQYYGYTF. DNA for the CDR3: TGTGCCAGCCGGCCGGGGCAGTACTATGGCTACACCTTC.

This clonotype showed up many times. The junction departs from the called germline gene at one end, perhaps through a read error. The chain carries TRBV4-2 and TRBJ2-5, with 8 bases aligning to TRBD2. Germline-derived CDR1 and CDR2 are LGHNA and YNFKEQ. This CDR3 is 17 amino acids long. DNA of the CDR3: TGTGCCAGCAGCAAAGAGGAGCGTAGCGGGGCTTTGGAGACCCAGTACTTC. It codes for CASSKEERSGALETQYF.

This clonotype was recorded many times. CDR3 residues: CASSTGGGLAQETQYF. In nucleotides, the CDR3 is TGTGCCAGCAGCACAGGTGGGGGGCTAGCCCAAGAGACCCAGTACTTC. The J gene is TRBJ2-5, the V gene TRBV9, with D possibly being TRBD1 or TRBD2 (6 bases each). The V gene's germline CDR1 is SGDLS and CDR2 YYNGEE. The CDR3 is made up of 16 amino acids. V was cut by 4 bases and J by 1 base, with 17 bases left in between. The full variable domain, rest sourced from reference TRBV9 and TRBJ2-5, is DSGVTQTPKHLITATGQRVTLRCSPRSGDLSVYWYQQSLDQGLQFLIQYYNGEERAKGNILERFSAQQFPDLHSELNLSSLELGDSALYFCASSTGGGLAQETQYFGPGTRLLVL.

Comment on this clonotype: With a much larger clone just one base away, this may be a read error. This rearrangement joins TRBV20-1 to TRBJ2-7; the match to TRBD2 covers 7 bases. The V gene end was trimmed by 5 bases and the J gene end by 4 bases; junction bases not matched to a gene: 11. CDR1 and CDR2 from the germline V gene are DFQATT and SNEGSKA (reference sequence). The CDR3 is made up of 14 amino acids. In DNA form, the CDR3 reads TGCAGTGCTTTGACTGGCGGGGGATTTTACGAGCAGTACTTC. Encoded protein: CSALTGGGFYEQYF.

The table lists this clonotype with many counts. This chain uses TRBV27 with TRBJ1-1, with unresolved D. V shed 5 bases and J shed 2 bases, with 9 bases lying between them. Germline V gives CDR1 MNHEY, CDR2 SMNVEV (reference sequence). The CDR3 contains 13 residues. The CDR3 region has the DNA TGTGCCAGCAGTCAGAAGGGTAACACTGAAGCTTTCTTT. Residues: CASSQKGNTEAFF.

This clonotype was seen at least ten times. The V gene is TRBV2, the J gene TRBJ2-7; 13 bases are a match to TRBD2. Unmatched junction bases numbered 8, after V lost 6 bases and J lost 3 bases. Germline V gives CDR1 SNHLY, CDR2 FYNNEI. There are 16 residues in the CDR3. The CDR3 reads CASRGGLAGALYEQYF. Here the CDR3 DNA reads TGTGCCAGCAGGGGTGGACTAGCGGGGGCTCTCTACGAGCAGTACTTC.

This clonotype was recorded a few times. Germline and junction disagree at one end, which may indicate a read error. The rearrangement joins TRBV6-2 or TRBV6-3 to TRBJ1-1; 12 bases agree with TRBD1. The CDR3 has 14 amino acids. The germline V gene encodes CDR1 MNHEY and CDR2 SVGEGT. For the CDR3, the DNA is TGTGCCAGCAGTCACTCGGGACAGGGGGCGCGAGCTTTCTTT. This codes for CASSHSGQGARAFF.

This sequence joins TRBV6-2 or TRBV6-3 and TRBJ2-7, with D hard to call. CDR1 and CDR2 from the germline V gene are MNHEY and SVGEGT. Trimming pared 2 bases from V and 0 bases from J, leaving 14 bases between. The CDR3 runs 16 residues. CDR3 loop: CASSYIATRSSYEQYF. The CDR3 coding sequence is TGTGCCAGCAGTTACATAGCAACCAGGAGCTCCTACGAGCAGTACTTC.

This clonotype showed up just a few times. Since a much larger clone is just one base distant, this may be a read error. The rearrangement uses TRBV7-8 and TRBJ1-5, with D possibly matching TRBD1 (5 bases). CDR1 is SGHVS, CDR2 FQNEAQ, per germline. The CDR3 loop spans 15 amino acids. CDR3 amino acids: CTSSPVGGSGQPQHF. DNA of the CDR3: TGTACCAGCAGCCCGGTGGGGGGAAGCGGTCAGCCCCAGCATTTT.

This clonotype was recorded many times. This chain uses TRBV7-2 with TRBJ2-3; D is undetermined. CDR1 is SGHTA, CDR2 FQGNSA, per germline. The V end lost 5 bases, the J end lost 2 bases, and 11 bases lay between the germline ends. The CDR3 runs 14 residues. This CDR3 reads CASSKTSYTDTQYF. The CDR3 bases are TGTGCCAGCAGCAAAACCAGCTACACAGATACGCAGTATTTT.

This chain uses TRBV7-3 with TRBJ2-1; 7 nucleotides match TRBD1. The CDR3 loop spans 16 amino acids. Germline V lookup: CDR1 SGHTA, CDR2 FQGTGA. V dropped 4 bases and J dropped 10; count of bases not matched to a gene: 16. The CDR3: CASSSSTGAQGTEQFF. CDR3 coding DNA: TGTGCCAGCAGCTCCTCTACAGGGGCCCAAGGTACGGAGCAGTTCTTC.

Ten or more counts support this clonotype. V and J are TRBV5-8 and TRBJ2-1, with TRBD1 matching over 8 bases. CDR3 length: 15 residues. CDR1 is SGHTS, CDR2 YDEGEE, per germline. The V segment lost 5 bases and the J segment 3 bases; nucleotides outside the gene matches: 7. CDR3 in amino acids: CASRAATGVYNEQFF. The CDR3 nucleotides read TGTGCCAGCAGGGCCGCGACAGGGGTCTACAATGAGCAGTTCTTC.

This clonotype was recorded many times. The rearrangement links TRBV5-5 to TRBJ2-5, with 10 positions matching TRBD1. The CDR3 is 17 residues long. Looked up from germline, CDR1 is SGHKS and CDR2 is YYEKEE (reference sequence). The trim removed 0 bases at V and 5 bases at J, leaving 10 bases unmatched. CDR3 bases: TGTGCCAGCAGCTTGGGCCCGGACAGGGGGGTAAAGGAGACCCAGTACTTC. It specifies CASSLGPDRGVKETQYF.

The chain uses TRBV7-2 and TRBJ2-1, with no clear D. Deletions cut 3 bases from V and 10 bases from J, with 13 bases between. The CDR3 is made up of 13 amino acids. Per germline, CDR1 SGHTA and CDR2 FQGNSA. The chain's CDR3 is CASSFPPAAEQFF. DNA for the CDR3: TGTGCCAGCAGCTTTCCCCCTGCCGCGGAGCAGTTCTTC.

In this sample, this clonotype turned up a few times. The chain carries TRBV7-9 and TRBJ2-3; 8 bases are a match to TRBD2. CDR3 length: 17 amino acids. The V and J ends lost 0 bases and 2 bases, in that order; junction bases with no gene match: 7. The germline V gene encodes CDR1 SEHNR and CDR2 FQNEAQ (reference sequence). The CDR3 DNA reads TGTGCCAGCAGCTTAGCAGCGGGGGAGTTATACACAGATACGCAGTATTTT. Translating gives CASSLAAGELYTDTQYF.

Of note for this clonotype: A much larger clonotype is one base distant, so this may be a read error. V and J are TRBV6-5 and TRBJ2-5; D remains unclear. V was clipped by 2 bases and J by 11 bases, with 15 bases between them. CDR1 MNHEY and CDR2 SVGAGI come from the germline V gene. The CDR3 has 13 residues. CDR3 in DNA: TGTGCCAGCAGTTACCTCGACCGCAATGAGCAGTACTTC. It yields the protein CASSYLDRNEQYF.

In regard to this clonotype: This sequence may be a read error, since a much larger clone differs from it by one base. The chain uses TRBV4-3 and TRBJ1-1, with no clear D. This CDR3 is 14 amino acids long. CDR1 is LGHNA and CDR2 is YSLEER in the germline V gene. Trimming took off 0 bases at V and 3 bases at J, with 8 bases between the two ends. The CDR3 DNA reads TGCGCCAGCAGCCAAGATGGGAGTCACACTGAAGCTTTCTTT. This translates into CASSQDGSHTEAFF.

Only a few counts were recorded for this clonotype. J is TRBJ2-1 and V is TRBV5-5, with D possibly being TRBD1 (6 bases). The CDR3 extends over 15 amino acids. Germline V lookup: CDR1 SGHKS, CDR2 YYEKEE (reference sequence). Trimming took off 4 bases at V and 6 bases at J, with 17 bases between the two ends. In DNA, the CDR3 is TGTGCCAGCAGCCCCCGGGACACCGCTGTCAATGAGCAGTTCTTC. Residues: CASSPRDTAVNEQFF.

Turning to this clonotype: This may be a read error: a much more frequent sequence differs by one nucleotide. This chain uses TRBV20-1 with TRBJ2-4; no clear D. The CDR3 runs to 13 residues. CDR1 is DFQATT, CDR2 SNEGSKA, per germline (reference sequence). CDR3 loop: CSASIQRINTQYF. CDR3 DNA: TGCAGTGCTAGTATTCAGAGGATAAACACTCAGTACTTC.